This T cell receptor beta chain was obtained from a study of cytomegalovirus exposure and HLA in healthy donors. Study outcomes and limitations: Most observed TCR sequences were rare, whereas some public TCRs were detected in many donors.

Donors were drawn from the approximately 120-subject validation cohort, separate from the approximately 700-subject first cohort. With regard to this clone: Its antigen is not identified.

Libraries were prepared by immunoSEQ multiplex PCR; TCRdb keeps only in-frame clonotypes and omits some of them. This sample carries some 140,000 clones, 84% of them seen once, and the ten largest clones take approximately 1.4%. The source is a woman aged 25 to 39 in good health and CMV-seronegative. Sequencing used PBMCs.

This CDR3 is CASSPLSRQGITNTEAFF. CDR3 coding DNA: TGTGCCAGCTCACCTTTGTCTCGGCAGGGGATTACGAACACTGAAGCTTTCTTT. The chain uses TRBV18 and TRBJ1-1; perhaps TRBD1 as D (6 bases). This CDR3 is built from 18 residues. Germline values: CDR1 KGHSH, CDR2 LQKENI. The ends were cut back, 3 bases at V and 1 base at J, with 21 bases in the middle.